One sample yielded the 25 T cell receptor beta chains listed below, sequenced in a study of T cells in Graves' hyperthyroidism and ophthalmopathy. Researchers amplified the TCR beta CDR3 regions from RNA transcripts. HTBI primers were employed in a first-round RT-PCR of the TCR CDR3. TCRdb redid the calling of the multiplex PCR reads with MiXCR, one entry per CDR3 protein. The table has about 360,000 distinct CDR3 sequences, about 13% seen once. Specimen: blood. The receptors were gathered from a young woman with Graves' hyperthyroidism.

The rearrangement links TRBV19 to TRBJ2-1, with D unclear. The CDR3 loop spans 12 amino acids. Trimming took off 6 bases at V and 5 bases at J, with 8 bases between the two ends. CDR1 is LNHDA, CDR2 SQIVND, per germline (reference sequence). The CDR3 nucleotides read TGTGCCAGTAGCTTAATGGACAATGAGCAGTTCTTC. This translates into CASSLMDNEQFF.

This clonotype came up many times. The chain uses TRBV11-2 and TRBJ2-4, with 7 positions matching TRBD2. CDR1 SGHAT and CDR2 FQNNGV come from the germline V gene. J lost 2 bases, V lost 5 bases, and 9 bases had no gene match. This CDR3 has 16 residues. CDR3 protein: CASSPLGGKTKNIQYF. The CDR3 coding sequence is TGTGCCAGCAGCCCCCTGGGAGGGAAGACCAAAAACATTCAGTACTTC.

This clonotype was observed many times. This chain connects TRBV10-2 to TRBJ1-1; D unresolved. The ends were cut back, 6 bases at V and 5 bases at J, with 13 bases in the middle. Germline CDR1 reads WSHSY; CDR2 reads SAAADI. The CDR3 is 13 residues long. DNA of the CDR3: TGCGCCAGCAGCTTTCAAGACGGTACTGAAGCTTTCTTT. It specifies CASSFQDGTEAFF.

This clonotype was seen ten or more times. The J gene is TRBJ1-1, the V gene TRBV5-1, with D hard to call. This CDR3 is 13 amino acids long. Germline lookup yields CDR1 SGHRS and CDR2 YFSETQ. V dropped 7 bases and J dropped 5 bases, with 15 bases sitting between them. The CDR3 DNA follows: TGCGCCAGCCTACCCCACCCGGAGACTGAAGCTTTCTTT. It codes for CASLPHPETEAFF.

This clonotype was seen many times. The V and J genes are TRBV18 and TRBJ2-7; TRBD1 agrees at 7 bases. The CDR3 is 12 residues long. Germline loops: CDR1 KGHSH, CDR2 LQKENI. The trim removed 0 bases at V and 8 bases at J, leaving 1 base unmatched. CDR3 coding DNA: TGTGCCAGCTCACCACCGGGACAGAAGCAGTACTTC. Translation gives CASSPPGQKQYF.

This clonotype has just a few counts. CDR3 in amino acids: CSARALWTGRNQPQHF. DNA of the CDR3: TGCAGTGCTAGAGCTCTTTGGACAGGTCGCAATCAGCCCCAGCATTTT. This chain uses TRBV20-1 with TRBJ1-5; TRBD1 matches at 7 bases. From germline, CDR1 is DFQATT and CDR2 SNEGSKA (reference sequence). The CDR3 extends over 16 amino acids. The J segment lost 2 bases and the V segment lost 1 base, leaving 8 bases of the junction unmatched.

The chain couples TRBV6-1 to TRBJ1-5, with D hard to call. The CDR3 has 13 residues. V was shortened by 1 base and J by 7 bases, with 8 bases between the two germline ends. Germline CDR1 and CDR2: MNHNS and SASEGT. The CDR3 nucleotides read TGTGCCAGCAGTGAAGAGGTCAGGCAGCCCCAGCATTTT. Translation: CASSEEVRQPQHF.

About this clonotype itself: This may be a read error: a much more frequent sequence differs by one nucleotide. This chain uses TRBV27 with TRBJ1-4; 7 bases fit TRBD1. The length of the CDR3 is 14 residues. The trim removed 5 bases at V and 8 bases at J, leaving 8 bases unmatched. The germline V gene encodes CDR1 MNHEY and CDR2 SMNVEV (reference sequence). CDR3 bases: TGTGCCAGCAGTCCCGACAGGGAAGGGGAAAAACTGTTTTTT. It is translated as CASSPDREGEKLFF. Variable domain in full (rest from reference TRBV27 and TRBJ1-4): EAQVTQNPRYLITVTGKKLTVTCSQNMNHEYMSWYRQDPGLGLRQIYYSMNVEVTDKGDVPEGYKVSRKEKRNFPLILESPSPNQTSLYFCASSPDREGEKLFFGSGTQLSVL.

This clonotype was counted only a few times. The chain has TRBV2 and TRBJ2-7, with D unclear. V was clipped by 3 bases and J by 2 bases, with 14 bases between them. The CDR3 length is 15 residues. Germline CDR1 SNHLY, CDR2 FYNNEI. The CDR3 region is CASSDRGTATYEQYF. CDR3 bases: TGTGCCAGCAGTGATCGAGGAACGGCTACCTACGAGCAGTACTTC.

The chain joins TRBV10-3 to TRBJ2-7; a possible D gene is TRBD2 (5 bases). The germline V gene has CDR1 ENHRY and CDR2 SYGVKD. CDR3 length: 13 residues. Trimming stripped 1 base from V and 7 bases from J, with 11 bases between. CDR3 coding DNA: TGTGCCATCAGTGAGTTCGGCCGAGGGGAGCAGTACTTC. Its translation: CAISEFGRGEQYF.

This clonotype is a singleton in its sample. The chain is built from TRBV5-4 and TRBJ2-1; a possible D gene is TRBD2 (5 bases). The V end lost 9 bases, the J end lost 0 bases, and 10 bases lay between the germline ends. CDR1 is SGHNT, CDR2 YYREEE, per germline (reference sequence). This CDR3 contains 13 residues. The CDR3 DNA sequence: TGTGCCATGGAGGCGGGCTCCTACAATGAGCAGTTCTTC. It translates to CAMEAGSYNEQFF.

This clonotype was counted at least ten times. The chain combines TRBV18 with TRBJ1-1; maybe TRBD1 (5 bases). This CDR3 has 15 amino acids. CDR1 and CDR2 (germline): KGHSH, LQKENI. V shed 3 bases and J shed 5 bases, with 16 bases lying between them. Here the CDR3 reads CASSPGWGLGTEAFF. The CDR3 nucleotides are TGTGCCAGCTCACCTGGCTGGGGCTTGGGTACTGAAGCTTTCTTT. Looking up the rest from reference TRBV18 and TRBJ1-1 gives the full variable domain: NAGVMQNPRHLVRRRGQEARLRCSPMKGHSHVYWYRQLPEEGLKFMVYLQKENIIDESGMPKERFSAEFPKEGPSILRIQQVVRGDSAAYFCASSPGWGLGTEAFFGQGTRLTVV.

Only a few counts were recorded for this clonotype. V is TRBV7-8 and J is TRBJ2-2; unclear D gene. Trimming took 6 bases from V and 4 from J, leaving 15 bases between them. Germline CDR1 and CDR2: SGHVS and FQNEAQ. This CDR3 spans 15 amino acids. This CDR3 reads CASSLGPPLTGELFF. CDR3 DNA: TGTGCCAGCAGTCTGGGCCCGCCACTCACCGGGGAGCTGTTTTTT.

This rearrangement joins TRBV12-3 or TRBV12-4 to TRBJ2-1, with a weak D call TRBD1 (5 bases). The CDR3 totals 15 residues. The germline V and J ends were trimmed by 6 bases and 3 bases, with 15 bases remaining between them. The CDR3 bases are TGTGCCAGCAGAAAGATACAGGTAGGCTACAATGAGCAGTTCTTC. Protein sequence: CASRKIQVGYNEQFF.

This clonotype was counted a few times. The rearrangement links TRBV14 to TRBJ2-7; D may be TRBD2 (6 bases). Germline CDR1 and CDR2: SGHDN and FVKESK. Trimming shortened V by 3 bases and J by 3 bases, and 15 bases separated the two germline ends. This CDR3 has 15 amino acids. The CDR3 reads CASSHTGLAYYEQYF. DNA for the CDR3: TGTGCCAGCAGCCATACGGGACTCGCTTACTACGAGCAGTACTTC.

This chain links TRBV19 with TRBJ1-2; D not resolved. CDR1 and CDR2 from the germline V gene are LNHDA and SQIVND (reference sequence). This CDR3 contains 11 residues. Trimming pared 2 bases from V and 2 bases from J, leaving 0 bases between. Here the CDR3 reads CASSINYGYTF. CDR3 DNA sequence: TGTGCCAGTAGTATAAACTATGGCTACACCTTC.

There are a few counts of this clonotype. The rearrangement joins TRBV9 to TRBJ1-2, with D maybe TRBD1 (5 bases). The germline V and J ends were trimmed by 3 bases and 5 bases, with 11 bases remaining between them. The CDR3 runs 13 residues. In germline, CDR1 is SGDLS, CDR2 YYNGEE. Here the CDR3 reads CASSGNQGYGYTF. In nucleotides, the CDR3 is TGTGCCAGCAGCGGGAATCAGGGATATGGCTACACCTTC.

This clonotype came up many times. V gene TRBV3-1 combines with J gene TRBJ1-1; D gene unclear. Trimming took off 0 bases at V and 1 base at J, with 9 bases between the two ends. From germline, CDR1 is LGHDT and CDR2 YNNKEL (reference sequence). The CDR3 is 15 amino acids. CDR3 bases: TGTGCCAGCAGCCAAGATGAGTTTGCGAACACTGAAGCTTTCTTT. It codes for CASSQDEFANTEAFF. Combining the CDR3 with reference TRBV3-1 and TRBJ1-1 gives the whole variable domain DTAVSQTPKYLVTQMGNDKSIKCEQNLGHDTMYWYKQDSKKFLKIMFSYNNKELIINETVPNRFSPKSPDKAHLNLHINSLELGDSAVYFCASSQDEFANTEAFFGQGTRLTVV.

This rearrangement joins TRBV27 to TRBJ2-7; TRBD1 is a possible D gene (6 bases). Germline CDR1 and CDR2: MNHEY and SMNVEV (reference sequence). Trimming took off 5 bases at V and 4 bases at J, with 24 bases between the two ends. CDR3 length: 17 amino acids. CDR3: CASSTQKTGPGNYEQYF. The CDR3 DNA follows: TGTGCCAGCAGTACACAAAAGACAGGCCCCGGGAATTACGAGCAGTACTTC.

The chain joins TRBV5-4 to TRBJ1-6, with D possibly being TRBD1 (6 bases). V was trimmed by 6 bases and J by 9 bases, leaving 22 bases between them. The CDR3 consists of 16 residues. From germline, CDR1 is SGHNT and CDR2 YYREEE (reference sequence). The CDR3 DNA follows: TGTGCCAGCAAGTACACGCGGACAGAGAAACTTTCACCCCTCCACTTT. Protein sequence: CASKYTRTEKLSPLHF.

The table lists this clonotype with many counts. The chain joins TRBV5-6 to TRBJ1-2; no clear D gene. The CDR3 sequence is 15 residues long. CDR1 is SGHDT and CDR2 is YYEEEE in the germline V gene. V lost 2 bases and J 8 bases, leaving 19 bases between the germline ends. The CDR3 protein is CASSFGSTRREGYTF. The CDR3 nucleotides read TGTGCCAGCAGCTTCGGGTCCACGCGGAGGGAGGGCTACACCTTC.

About this clonotype itself: At one of its ends the junction is not consistent with the germline gene, which may arise from a read error. The CDR3 nucleotides read TGTGCCAGCAGCCAAGCGGGCGGATACAATCGGCCCCAGCATTTT. Amino acids: CASSQAGGYNRPQHF. The chain recombines TRBV16 with TRBJ1-5; D uncertain. CDR1 and CDR2 (germline): KGHSY, FQNENV. The CDR3 has 15 residues.

This clonotype has at least ten counts. This rearrangement joins TRBV3-1 to TRBJ1-1, with D perhaps matching TRBD1 (6 bases). Trimming cost V 1 base and J 5 bases, with 14 bases left between them. The CDR3 is 15 residues long. Germline values: CDR1 LGHDT, CDR2 YNNKEL (reference sequence). The CDR3 loop is CASSQVAGAGTEAFF. The CDR3 bases are TGTGCCAGCAGCCAAGTGGCAGGGGCGGGGACTGAAGCTTTCTTT.

The CDR3 here is CASSLTFGQGTTEAFF. The CDR3 nucleotides are TGCGCCAGCAGCTTGACCTTTGGACAGGGGACTACTGAAGCTTTCTTT. The chain links TRBV5-1 to TRBJ1-1; 9 bases agree with TRBD1. The CDR3 spans 16 residues. Trimming took 1 base from V and 5 from J; bases not matched to a gene: 9. Germline CDR1 SGHRS, CDR2 YFSETQ. Using reference TRBV5-1 and TRBJ1-1 for the parts outside the CDR3, the full variable domain is KAGVTQTPRYLIKTRGQQVTLSCSPISGHRSVSWYQQTPGQGLQFLFEYFSETQRNKGNFPGRFSGRQFSNSRSEMNVSTLELGDSALYLCASSLTFGQGTTEAFFGQGTRLTVV.

For this clonotype: Germline and junction disagree at one end, which may indicate a read error. The genes are TRBV19 and TRBJ2-1; 9 nucleotides align to TRBD2. The CDR3 is 13 residues long. Per the germline V gene, CDR1 is LNHDA and CDR2 is SQIVND (reference sequence). CDR3 loop: CTSAGGPYNEQFF. DNA for the CDR3: TGTACCAGTGCGGGGGGGCCGTACAATGAGCAGTTCTTC. Supplemented by reference TRBV19 and TRBJ2-1, the full variable domain reads DGGITQSPKYLFRKEGQNVTLSCEQNLNHDAMYWYRQDPGQGLRLIYYSQIVNDFQKGDIAEGYSVSREKKESFPLTVTSAQKNPTAFYLCTSAGGPYNEQFFGPGTRLTVL.